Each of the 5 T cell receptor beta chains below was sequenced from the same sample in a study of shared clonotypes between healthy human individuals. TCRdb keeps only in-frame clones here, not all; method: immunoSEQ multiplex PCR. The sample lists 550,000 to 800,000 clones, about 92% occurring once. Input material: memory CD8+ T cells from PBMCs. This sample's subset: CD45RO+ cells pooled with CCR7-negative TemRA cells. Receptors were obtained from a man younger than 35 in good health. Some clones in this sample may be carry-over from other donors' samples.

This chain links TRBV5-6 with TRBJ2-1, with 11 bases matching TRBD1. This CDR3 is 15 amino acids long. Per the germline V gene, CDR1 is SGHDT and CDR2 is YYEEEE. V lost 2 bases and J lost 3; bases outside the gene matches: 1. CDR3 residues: CASSFGTGGYNEQFF. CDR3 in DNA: TGTGCCAGCAGCTTCGGGACAGGGGGCTACAATGAGCAGTTCTTC.

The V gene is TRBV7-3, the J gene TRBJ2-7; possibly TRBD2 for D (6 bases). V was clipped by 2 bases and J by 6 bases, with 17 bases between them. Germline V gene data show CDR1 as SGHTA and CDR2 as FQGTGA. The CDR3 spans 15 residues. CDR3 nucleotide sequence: TGTGCCAGCAGCTTACACGGGAGCTCCGCGAGCGAGCAGTACTTC. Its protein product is CASSLHGSSASEQYF.

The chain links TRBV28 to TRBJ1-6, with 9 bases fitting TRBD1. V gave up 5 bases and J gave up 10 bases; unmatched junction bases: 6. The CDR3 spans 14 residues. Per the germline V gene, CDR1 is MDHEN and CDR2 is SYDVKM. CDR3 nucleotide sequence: TGTGCCAGCAGTCCCCGGGACAGGGTGTCACCCCTCCACTTT. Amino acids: CASSPRDRVSPLHF.

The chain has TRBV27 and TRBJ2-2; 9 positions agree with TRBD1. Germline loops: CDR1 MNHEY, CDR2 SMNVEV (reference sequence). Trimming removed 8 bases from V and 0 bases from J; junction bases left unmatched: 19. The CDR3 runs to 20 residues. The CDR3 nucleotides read TGTGCCAGCGGGTCCCGGGACAGGGCTTACGAAGACCCGAACACCGGGGAGCTGTTTTTT. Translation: CASGSRDRAYEDPNTGELFF.

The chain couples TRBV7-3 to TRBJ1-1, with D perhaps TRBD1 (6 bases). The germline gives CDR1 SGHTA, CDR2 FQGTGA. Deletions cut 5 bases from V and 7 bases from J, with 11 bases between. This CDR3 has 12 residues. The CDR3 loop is CASSPSTGEAFF. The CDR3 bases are TGTGCCAGCAGCCCGTCGACAGGTGAAGCTTTCTTT.